This T cell receptor (beta chain) was recorded in a study of T cell responses to AZD1222 COVID-19 vaccine. Clones were sequenced by immunoSEQ multiplex PCR, and TCRdb holds only the in-frame ones, with some missing. Of around 160,000 clones in the sample, about 81% were seen once. This CDR3 region has 15 residues. Germline CDR1 reads LGHDT; CDR2 reads YNNKEL (reference sequence). Trimming stripped 4 bases from V and 0 bases from J, with 9 bases between. Of note for this clone: The antigen is not known.

Study results and caveats: Only six individuals given AZD1222 were seropositive at baseline. Following two doses of AZD1222, Spike-specific TCR breadth and depth rose.

The clonotype was recovered from an adult in good health. This specimen was peripheral blood, taken on day 0 of MenACWY control vaccination. The chain combines TRBV3-1 (or the pseudogene TRBV3-2) with TRBJ1-4, with D unresolved. The CDR3 sequence: CASSRLRTTNEKLFF. The CDR3, as DNA: TGTGCCAGCAGCCGTCTCAGGACAACTAATGAAAAACTGTTTTTT.